These 26 T cell receptor beta chains came from one sample sequenced in a study of blood T cell repertoires in COVID-19. The assay was immunoSEQ multiplex PCR, and TCRdb's table has in-frame clones only and misses some. The sample shows about 200,000 clones, more than 85% of them seen only once. Sequencing was done on a sample of peripheral blood. The receptors here all came from a woman aged 45-65 years with COVID-19, enrolled during active disease.

This rearrangement joins TRBV5-6 to TRBJ2-5; D remains unclear. V lost 2 bases, J lost 4 bases, and 9 bases lay in between. Germline CDR1 SGHDT, CDR2 YYEEEE. CDR3 length equals 13 residues. The chain's CDR3 is CASSFVVRETQYF. For the CDR3, the DNA is TGTGCCAGCAGCTTTGTGGTGCGAGAGACCCAGTACTTC.

The CDR3 nucleotides read TGTGCCAGCAGTTCCGCCGACAGTCACGAGCAGTACGTC. Translating it yields CASSSADSHEQYV. This sequence joins TRBV28 and TRBJ2-7; a possible D gene is TRBD1 (5 bases). V dropped 4 bases and J dropped 5 bases, with 12 bases sitting between them. The CDR3 runs to 13 residues. CDR1 is MDHEN and CDR2 is SYDVKM in the germline V gene.

CDR3 sequence reads: CASSYSSQGGFGELFF. The CDR3 nucleotides are TGTGCCAGCAGTTACTCGTCACAGGGGGGTTTCGGGGAGCTGTTTTTT. The chain combines TRBV6-6 with TRBJ2-2; 8 bases fit TRBD1. V gave up 0 bases and J gave up 7 bases; unmatched junction bases: 7. The length of the CDR3 is 16 residues. Germline CDR1 is MNHNY and CDR2 is SVGAGI (reference sequence).

The V gene is TRBV4-3, the J gene TRBJ2-3; 8 nucleotides align to TRBD1. Germline assignment: CDR1 LGHNA and CDR2 YSLEER. Losses at the gene ends were 5 bases for V and 5 bases for J; bases not matched to a gene: 0. The CDR3 is made up of 12 amino acids. The CDR3: CASSDRGDTQYF. CDR3 in DNA: TGCGCCAGCAGCGACAGGGGAGATACGCAGTATTTT.

The rearrangement uses TRBV11-2 and TRBJ2-1; 11 nucleotides match TRBD2. The CDR3 totals 15 residues. V dropped 6 bases and J dropped 4; count of bases not matched to a gene: 5. Looked up from germline, CDR1 is SGHAT and CDR2 is FQNNGV. The CDR3 here is CASRRTSGGYNEQFF. The CDR3 bases are TGTGCCAGCAGACGTACTAGCGGGGGTTACAATGAGCAGTTCTTC.

The chain uses TRBV6-5 and TRBJ2-5; D may be TRBD1 (5 bases). Germline CDR1 and CDR2: MNHEY and SVGAGI. V was clipped by 5 bases and J by 2 bases, with 12 bases between them. The CDR3 is 14 residues long. Here the CDR3 reads CASSLRVQQETQYF. In nucleotides, the CDR3 is TGTGCCAGCAGTCTCAGGGTGCAACAAGAGACCCAGTACTTC.

This chain connects TRBV4-1 to TRBJ1-5; D may be TRBD1 (5 bases). Germline values: CDR1 MGHRA, CDR2 YSYEKL. The ends were cut back, 3 bases at V and 4 bases at J, with 13 bases in the middle. There are 15 residues in the CDR3. The CDR3 DNA follows: TGCGCCAGCAGCCACTCAGGGTTATCTAATCAGCCCCAGCATTTT. It encodes CASSHSGLSNQPQHF.

V and J are TRBV5-1 and TRBJ2-2; 11 bases are shared with TRBD1. The CDR3 consists of 18 residues. The junction had 9 bases not matched to a gene; V was cut back by 1 base and J by 4 bases. In germline, CDR1 is SGHRS, CDR2 YFSETQ. CDR3 nucleotide sequence: TGCGCCAGCAGCTTGTCGGACAGGGGGCGTCTCAGCACCGGGGAGCTGTTTTTT. Its protein is CASSLSDRGRLSTGELFF.

The chain joins TRBV5-6 to TRBJ2-5; TRBD1 might be the D (5 bases). Trimming stripped 4 bases from V and 4 bases from J, with 20 bases between. This CDR3 is 16 amino acids long. Germline CDR1 SGHDT, CDR2 YYEEEE. The CDR3 coding sequence is TGTGCCAGCAGCCGCGACAGCCGAATACTGACAGAGACCCAGTACTTC. Its translation is CASSRDSRILTETQYF.

V and J are TRBV28 and TRBJ2-7, with TRBD2 as a possible D gene (5 bases). The V end lost 6 bases, the J end lost 5 bases, and 17 bases lay between the germline ends. Germline CDR1 and CDR2: MDHEN and SYDVKM. CDR3 length equals 14 residues. The CDR3 nucleotides are TGTGCCAGCAGGTCCCGTTTGGGGAGCCACGAGCAGTACTTC. As protein: CASRSRLGSHEQYF.

The rearrangement joins TRBV10-2 to TRBJ2-1; D is undetermined. Per germline, CDR1 WSHSY and CDR2 SAAADI. The CDR3 extends over 13 amino acids. V lost 6 bases and J lost 4, with 10 bases in between. CDR3 in DNA: TGCGCCAGCAGCCCTACTGATTACAATGAGCAGTTCTTC. This encodes CASSPTDYNEQFF.

This rearrangement joins TRBV10-3 to TRBJ2-3, with a possible D match to TRBD2 (5 bases). The CDR3 length is 14 residues. Per the germline V gene, CDR1 is ENHRY and CDR2 is SYGVKD. Trimming pared 8 bases from V and 1 base from J, leaving 13 bases between. The CDR3 is CAIGAEGGTDTQYF. For the CDR3, the DNA is TGTGCCATCGGTGCCGAGGGCGGCACAGATACGCAGTATTTT.

The V call is TRBV11-2, the J call TRBJ2-1, with D perhaps matching TRBD1 (6 bases). Deletions cut 1 base from V and 1 base from J, with 17 bases between. Germline CDR1 is SGHAT and CDR2 is FQNNGV. The CDR3 runs 18 residues. CDR3 DNA sequence: TGTGCCAGCAGCTTAGGTGATCCGAAGGGGACATCCTACAATGAGCAGTTCTTC. This gives the protein CASSLGDPKGTSYNEQFF.

V is TRBV30 and J is TRBJ2-1; TRBD1 might be the D (5 bases). The CDR3 is 11 amino acids. Per the germline V gene, CDR1 is GTSNPN and CDR2 is SVGIG (reference sequence). V gave up 0 bases and J gave up 12 bases, with 9 bases separating them. The CDR3 sequence: CAWSVGAGQFF. CDR3 DNA: TGTGCCTGGAGTGTAGGGGCAGGGCAGTTCTTC.

The genes are TRBV19 and TRBJ1-3; tentatively, D is TRBD1 (5 bases). Germline CDR1 and CDR2: LNHDA and SQIVND (reference sequence). Trimming pared 3 bases from V and 3 bases from J, leaving 15 bases between. The CDR3 contains 16 residues. The CDR3 reads CASSISRDSLGNTIYF. CDR3 bases: TGTGCCAGTAGTATCTCGCGAGACAGTCTTGGAAACACCATATATTTT. Drawing the rest from reference TRBV19 and TRBJ1-3, the complete variable domain is DGGITQSPKYLFRKEGQNVTLSCEQNLNHDAMYWYRQDPGQGLRLIYYSQIVNDFQKGDIAEGYSVSREKKESFPLTVTSAQKNPTAFYLCASSISRDSLGNTIYFGEGSWLTVV.

The chain recombines TRBV12-3 or TRBV12-4 with TRBJ2-3; D gene unclear. Trimming shortened V by 3 bases and J by 2 bases, and 3 bases separated the two germline ends. This CDR3 is 12 amino acids long. The CDR3 sequence is CASSFYTDTQYF. For the CDR3, the DNA is TGTGCCAGCAGTTTTTACACAGATACGCAGTATTTT.

V usage is TRBV16 and J usage is TRBJ1-5; D is perhaps TRBD1 (6 bases). CDR3 size: 14 residues. Trimming took off 0 bases at V and 5 bases at J, with 8 bases between the two ends. Germline V gene data show CDR1 as KGHSY and CDR2 as FQNENV. CDR3 residues: CASSQSAGDQPQHF. CDR3 DNA sequence: TGTGCCAGCAGCCAATCGGCAGGGGATCAGCCCCAGCATTTT.

In nucleotides, the CDR3 is TGTGCCAGCAGTTTCAGTGGCGGGGAGCTGTTTTTT. Residues: CASSFSGGELFF. The chain couples TRBV27 to TRBJ2-2; D unclear. Germline V gene sequence: CDR1 MNHEY, CDR2 SMNVEV (reference sequence). This CDR3 region has 12 residues. Trimming pared 3 bases from V and 7 bases from J, leaving 6 bases between.

The genes are TRBV9 and TRBJ2-3; 8 bases are a match to TRBD2. Per the germline V gene, CDR1 is SGDLS and CDR2 is YYNGEE. This CDR3 is 16 amino acids long. Unmatched junction bases numbered 9, after V lost 2 bases and J lost 4 bases. The CDR3 spells CASSVRSGGPPDTQYF. The DNA of the CDR3 is TGTGCCAGCAGCGTTAGGTCGGGGGGGCCTCCAGATACGCAGTATTTT.

This clone was seen only a few times. The gene calls are TRBV28 and TRBJ1-5; D is uncertain. Between the trimmed V and J ends, which lost 7 bases and 0 bases, there was a span of 13 bases. CDR3 size: 15 residues. Germline CDR1 is MDHEN and CDR2 is SYDVKM. CDR3 loop: CASTPAVDSNQPQHF. The CDR3 DNA reads as TGTGCCAGCACCCCGGCGGTGGATAGCAATCAGCCCCAGCATTTT.

The genes are TRBV6-2 or TRBV6-3 and TRBJ1-3; D is unresolved. V was clipped by 2 bases and J by 0 bases, with 8 bases between them. Germline V gene data show CDR1 as MNHEY and CDR2 as SVGEGT. This CDR3 region has 15 residues. The CDR3 sequence is CASSYRPSSGNTIYF. In DNA, the CDR3 is TGTGCCAGCAGTTACCGCCCCAGCTCTGGAAACACCATATATTTT.

The sample holds one count of this clone. The chain links TRBV28 to TRBJ1-2; no clear D gene. This CDR3 comprises 14 residues. Trimming stripped 3 bases from V and 0 bases from J, with 8 bases between. Germline CDR1 MDHEN, CDR2 SYDVKM. CDR3 protein: CASSLRDPNYGYTF. CDR3 bases: TGTGCCAGCAGTTTGAGGGATCCTAACTATGGCTACACCTTC.

The count of this clone is one. The gene calls are TRBV13 and TRBJ1-2, with D perhaps TRBD1 (6 bases). V was shortened by 3 bases and J by 8 bases, with 13 bases between the two germline ends. The CDR3 extends over 13 amino acids. Germline-derived CDR1 and CDR2 are PRHDT and FYEKMQ (reference sequence). The CDR3 spells CASSFRKGGGYTF. DNA for the CDR3: TGTGCCAGCAGCTTTAGGAAAGGGGGAGGCTACACCTTC.

The chain has TRBV28 and TRBJ2-3, with TRBD2 matching 15 bases. Losses at the gene ends were 5 bases for V and 9 bases for J; bases not matched to a gene: 9. The germline gives CDR1 MDHEN, CDR2 SYDVKM. There are 16 residues in the CDR3. The CDR3 protein is CASSLRTGTSGGTQYF. CDR3 DNA sequence: TGTGCCAGCAGTCTCCGAACCGGGACTAGCGGGGGGACGCAGTATTTT.

This clone was seen repeatedly, ten times or more. The rearrangement joins TRBV5-4 to TRBJ1-2; no clear D gene. This CDR3 region has 14 residues. The V and J ends lost 1 base and 8 bases respectively, with 15 bases between them. CDR1 is SGHNT and CDR2 is YYREEE in the germline V gene (reference sequence). As DNA, the CDR3 is TGTGCCAGCAGCTTGCGACACCTGGCACAGGGCTACACCTTC. This encodes CASSLRHLAQGYTF.

This rearrangement joins TRBV7-2 to TRBJ2-7, with 12 bases that match TRBD1. The CDR3 totals 15 residues. Germline trimming cut 6 bases from V and 9 bases from J; bases unmatched to any gene: 12. Germline V gene lookup returns CDR1 SGHTA and CDR2 FQGNSA. The CDR3 sequence: CASRSSGTGGVGQYF. In nucleotides, the CDR3 is TGTGCCAGCAGATCCTCCGGGACAGGGGGCGTGGGGCAGTACTTC.